The 12 T cell receptor beta chains below come from one sample, sequenced in a study of blood T cell repertoires in COVID-19. Using immunoSEQ multiplex PCR, the repertoire was profiled, and TCRdb retains in-frame clones only, with some absent. The sample has around 40,000 clones; just over 85% are singletons. Sequencing was performed on peripheral blood. The receptors come from a man in his sixties with active COVID-19.

The chain has TRBV6-2 or TRBV6-3 and TRBJ2-5; D unclear. The CDR3 runs 15 residues. V was shortened by 4 bases and J by 5 bases, with 17 bases between the two germline ends. Germline CDR1 reads MNHEY; CDR2 reads SVGEGT. The CDR3 DNA reads TGTGCCAGCAGTTTTTCATCCGGTAATCTGGAGACCCAGTACTTC. This gives the protein CASSFSSGNLETQYF.

This CDR3 reads CASSPTGGSENEQFF. The CDR3 DNA is TGCGCCAGCAGCCCGACTGGAGGAAGTGAGAATGAGCAGTTCTTC. This sequence joins TRBV5-1 and TRBJ2-1, with D tentatively TRBD2 (5 bases). The length of the CDR3 is 15 residues. In germline, CDR1 is SGHRS, CDR2 YFSETQ. V was cut by 4 bases and J by 7 bases, with 18 bases left in between. The complete variable domain, with remaining parts taken from reference TRBV5-1 and TRBJ2-1, reads KAGVTQTPRYLIKTRGQQVTLSCSPISGHRSVSWYQQTPGQGLQFLFEYFSETQRNKGNFPGRFSGRQFSNSRSEMNVSTLELGDSALYLCASSPTGGSENEQFFGPGTRLTVL.

Only a few counts were recorded for this clone. This chain links TRBV9 with TRBJ2-7, with TRBD2 identical over 7 bases. After removal of 1 base from V and 7 bases from J, the junction contained 5 bases not matched to a gene. Germline loops: CDR1 SGDLS, CDR2 YYNGEE. The CDR3 has 13 residues. As DNA, the CDR3 is TGTGCCAGCAGCGTATACCAGGGAGGGGAGCAGTACTTC. This sequence encodes CASSVYQGGEQYF.

As DNA, the CDR3 is TGTGCCAGCAGTGGGGGGGGGAGTAGCCTCTCCTACGAGCAGTACTTC. This translates into CASSGGGSSLSYEQYF. The chain employs TRBV25-1 and TRBJ2-7; 7 bases are a match to TRBD2. Trimming cost V 4 bases and J 0 bases; bases outside gene matches: 9. The CDR3 is 16 amino acids. Germline CDR1 is MGHDK and CDR2 is SYGVNS.

V is TRBV6-6 and J is TRBJ2-7; D may be TRBD1 (6 bases). The V end lost 0 bases, the J end lost 3 bases, and 12 bases lay between the germline ends. There are 15 residues in the CDR3. Germline lookup yields CDR1 MNHNY and CDR2 SVGAGI (reference sequence). The CDR3 nucleotides read TGTGCCAGCAGTTACTCGTGGGGGCTTGACTACGAGCAGTACTTC. This encodes CASSYSWGLDYEQYF.

This clone was observed once. J is TRBJ2-2 and V is TRBV19, with 8 bases identical to TRBD1. The germline CDR1 and CDR2 sequences are LNHDA and SQIVND (reference sequence). The CDR3 totals 14 residues. After removal of 3 bases from V and 3 bases from J, the junction contained 0 bases not matched to a gene. CDR3 nucleotides: TGTGCCAGTAGTATGGGACAGGACACCGGGGAGCTGTTTTTT. Translation: CASSMGQDTGELFF. Using reference TRBV19 and TRBJ2-2 for the parts outside the CDR3, the full variable domain is DGGITQSPKYLFRKEGQNVTLSCEQNLNHDAMYWYRQDPGQGLRLIYYSQIVNDFQKGDIAEGYSVSREKKESFPLTVTSAQKNPTAFYLCASSMGQDTGELFFGEGSRLTVL.

V and J are TRBV28 and TRBJ1-2, with D possibly TRBD1 on 5 matching bases. CDR3 length equals 14 residues. Trimming stripped 3 bases from V and 4 bases from J, with 12 bases between. Germline lookup yields CDR1 MDHEN and CDR2 SYDVKM. CDR3 amino acids: CASSFRGTLYGYTF. The CDR3 DNA reads as TGTGCCAGCAGTTTTCGTGGGACTCTCTATGGCTACACCTTC.

This chain uses TRBV5-4 with TRBJ1-1; TRBD1 agrees at 9 bases. This CDR3 comprises 17 residues. V was clipped by 5 bases and J by 0 bases; unmatched bases: 11. Germline loops: CDR1 SGHNT, CDR2 YYREEE (reference sequence). The DNA of the CDR3 is TGTGCCAGCAGTCAAGACAGGGGGTCATACATGAACACTGAAGCTTTCTTT. This encodes CASSQDRGSYMNTEAFF.

This chain links TRBV5-5 with TRBJ2-1; 10 bases agree with TRBD2. Germline V gives CDR1 SGHKS, CDR2 YYEKEE (reference sequence). The V gene end was trimmed by 3 bases and the J gene end by 4 bases; junction bases not matched to a gene: 4. The CDR3 spans 15 residues. The CDR3 DNA reads TGTGCCAGCAGCTCTGGACTAGCGGATTACAATGAGCAGTTCTTC. It specifies CASSSGLADYNEQFF.

The chain combines TRBV1 with TRBJ2-1; the table's D call TRBD2 went unverified against the DNA. TRBV1 is recorded as a pseudogene. This CDR3 has 15 residues. The CDR3 region is CTSSPLAGGPCEQFF. Here the CDR3 DNA reads TGCACCAGCAGCCCACTAGCGGGAGGGCCCTGTGAGCAGTTCTTC.

The chain couples TRBV10-3 to TRBJ1-6; perhaps TRBD1 as D (5 bases). V lost 4 bases, J lost 5 bases, and 12 bases lay in between. In germline, CDR1 is ENHRY, CDR2 SYGVKD. This CDR3 region has 15 residues. CDR3 protein: CAISVSGQNNSPLHF. The CDR3 bases are TGTGCCATCAGTGTATCAGGGCAGAATAATTCACCCCTCCACTTT.

This clone was counted only a few times. The chain uses TRBV6-6 and TRBJ1-1; tentatively, D is TRBD1 (5 bases). Trimming shortened V by 10 bases and J by 3 bases, and 18 bases separated the two germline ends. The length of the CDR3 is 14 residues. Germline CDR1 MNHNY, CDR2 SVGAGI (reference sequence). The CDR3 DNA reads TGTGCCACCGCACCTGGGGGAGGGGACACTGAAGCTTTCTTT. This encodes CATAPGGGDTEAFF.